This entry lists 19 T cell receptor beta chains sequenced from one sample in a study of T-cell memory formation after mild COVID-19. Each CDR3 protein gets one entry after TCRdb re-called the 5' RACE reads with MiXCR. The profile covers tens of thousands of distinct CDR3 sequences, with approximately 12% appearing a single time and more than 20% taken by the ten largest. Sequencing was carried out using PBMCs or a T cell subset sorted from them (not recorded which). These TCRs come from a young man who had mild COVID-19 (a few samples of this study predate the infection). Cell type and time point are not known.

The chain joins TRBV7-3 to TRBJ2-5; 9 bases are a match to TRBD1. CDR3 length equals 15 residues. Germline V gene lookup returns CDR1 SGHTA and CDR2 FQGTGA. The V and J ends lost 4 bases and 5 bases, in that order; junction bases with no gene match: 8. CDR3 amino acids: CASSWGAGTGETQYF. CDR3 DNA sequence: TGTGCCAGCAGCTGGGGGGCGGGGACAGGGGAGACCCAGTACTTC. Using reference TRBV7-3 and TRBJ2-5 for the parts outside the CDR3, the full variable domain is GAGVSQTPSNKVTEKGKYVELRCDPISGHTALYWYRQSLGQGPEFLIYFQGTGAADDSGLPNDRFFAVRPEGSVSTLKIQRTERGDSAVYLCASSWGAGTGETQYFGPGTRLLVL.

CDR3 region: CASSQEREKLFF. CDR3 sequence (DNA): TGTGCCAGCAGCCAAGAAAGAGAAAAACTGTTTTTT. The chain employs TRBV4-2 and TRBJ1-4; D gene ambiguous. The ends were cut back, 0 bases at V and 8 bases at J, with 4 bases in the middle. The CDR3 runs 12 residues. Germline V gene sequence: CDR1 LGHNA, CDR2 YNFKEQ.

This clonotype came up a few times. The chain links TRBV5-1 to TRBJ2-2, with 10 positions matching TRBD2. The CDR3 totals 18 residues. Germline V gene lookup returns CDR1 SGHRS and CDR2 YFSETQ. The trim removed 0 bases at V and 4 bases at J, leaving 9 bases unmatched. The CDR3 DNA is TGCGCCAGCAGCTTGGGAATCCTAGCGGGGGACTCCACCGGGGAGCTGTTTTTT. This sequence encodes CASSLGILAGDSTGELFF.

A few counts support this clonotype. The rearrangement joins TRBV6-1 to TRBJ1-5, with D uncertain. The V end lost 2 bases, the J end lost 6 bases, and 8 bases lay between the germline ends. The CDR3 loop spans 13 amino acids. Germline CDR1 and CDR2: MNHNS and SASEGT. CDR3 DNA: TGTGCCAGCAGTGAAACATTCGGTCAGCCCCAGCATTTT. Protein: CASSETFGQPQHF.

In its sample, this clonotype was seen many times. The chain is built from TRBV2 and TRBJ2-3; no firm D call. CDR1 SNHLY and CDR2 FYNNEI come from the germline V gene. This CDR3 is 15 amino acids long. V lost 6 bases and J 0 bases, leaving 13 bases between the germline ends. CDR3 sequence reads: CASRATSDSTDTQYF. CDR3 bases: TGTGCCAGCAGGGCTACGTCGGATAGCACAGATACGCAGTATTTT.

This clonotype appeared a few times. CDR3 DNA sequence: TGTGCCAGCAGCTTCTACCGACAGGGAGCCGGGGAGCTGTTTTTT. This codes for CASSFYRQGAGELFF. V usage is TRBV7-2 and J usage is TRBJ2-2; 7 bases match TRBD1. The germline gives CDR1 SGHTA, CDR2 FQGNSA. Germline trimming cut 3 bases from V and 6 bases from J; bases unmatched to any gene: 7. This CDR3 contains 15 residues.

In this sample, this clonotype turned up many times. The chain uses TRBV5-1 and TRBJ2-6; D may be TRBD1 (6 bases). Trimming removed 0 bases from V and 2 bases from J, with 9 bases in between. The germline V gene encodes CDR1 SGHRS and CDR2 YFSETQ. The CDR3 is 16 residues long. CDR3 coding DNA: TGCGCCAGCAGCTTGGCCCAGGGGACTGGGGCCAACGTCCTGACTTTC. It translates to CASSLAQGTGANVLTF.

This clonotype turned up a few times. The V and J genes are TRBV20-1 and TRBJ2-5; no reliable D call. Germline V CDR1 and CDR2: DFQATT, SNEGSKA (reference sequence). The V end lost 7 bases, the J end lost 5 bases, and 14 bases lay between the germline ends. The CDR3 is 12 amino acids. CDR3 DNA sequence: TGCAGTGTTGGCCCGACCGGGGAGACCCAGTACTTC. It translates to CSVGPTGETQYF.

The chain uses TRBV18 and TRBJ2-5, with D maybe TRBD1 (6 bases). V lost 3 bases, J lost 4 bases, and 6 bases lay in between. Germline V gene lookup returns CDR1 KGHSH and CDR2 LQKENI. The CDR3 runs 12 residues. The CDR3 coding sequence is TGTGCCAGCTCACCGACAGGAGAGACCCAGTACTTC. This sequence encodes CASSPTGETQYF. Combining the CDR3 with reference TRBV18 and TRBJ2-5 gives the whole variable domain NAGVMQNPRHLVRRRGQEARLRCSPMKGHSHVYWYRQLPEEGLKFMVYLQKENIIDESGMPKERFSAEFPKEGPSILRIQQVVRGDSAAYFCASSPTGETQYFGPGTRLLVL.

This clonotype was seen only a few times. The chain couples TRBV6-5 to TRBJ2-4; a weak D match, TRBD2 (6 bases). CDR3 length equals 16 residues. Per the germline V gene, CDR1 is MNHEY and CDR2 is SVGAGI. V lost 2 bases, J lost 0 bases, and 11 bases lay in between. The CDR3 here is CASSYQAGLAKNIQYF. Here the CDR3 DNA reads TGTGCCAGCAGTTACCAGGCGGGGCTAGCCAAAAACATTCAGTACTTC.

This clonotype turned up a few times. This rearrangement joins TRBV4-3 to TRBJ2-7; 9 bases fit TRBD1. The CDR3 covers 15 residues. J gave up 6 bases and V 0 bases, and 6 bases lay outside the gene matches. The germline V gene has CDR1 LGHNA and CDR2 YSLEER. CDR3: CASSQDGTGICEQYV. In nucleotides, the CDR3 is TGCGCCAGCAGCCAAGATGGGACAGGGATCTGCGAGCAGTACGTC.

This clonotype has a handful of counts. This CDR3 is CASSPHGASNTEAFF. CDR3 coding DNA: TGTGCCAGCAGTCCCCACGGGGCCTCGAACACTGAAGCTTTCTTT. The chain has TRBV12-3 or TRBV12-4 and TRBJ1-1; a possible D gene is TRBD1 (5 bases). Trimming cost V 5 bases and J 1 base, with 14 bases left between them. This CDR3 is built from 15 residues.

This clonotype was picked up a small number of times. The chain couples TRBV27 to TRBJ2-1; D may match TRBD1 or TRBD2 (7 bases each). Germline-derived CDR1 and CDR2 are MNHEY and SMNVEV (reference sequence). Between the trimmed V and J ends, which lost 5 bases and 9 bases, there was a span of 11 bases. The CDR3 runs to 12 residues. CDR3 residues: CASSTGEGEQFF. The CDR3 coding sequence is TGTGCCAGCAGTACAGGGGAGGGTGAGCAGTTCTTC.

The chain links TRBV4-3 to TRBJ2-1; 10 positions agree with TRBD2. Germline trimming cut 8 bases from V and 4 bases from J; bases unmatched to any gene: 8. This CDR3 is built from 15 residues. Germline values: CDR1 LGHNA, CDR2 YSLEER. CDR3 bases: TGCGCCAGCGGGTGGGGACTAGCGCCTTACAATGAGCAGTTCTTC. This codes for CASGWGLAPYNEQFF.

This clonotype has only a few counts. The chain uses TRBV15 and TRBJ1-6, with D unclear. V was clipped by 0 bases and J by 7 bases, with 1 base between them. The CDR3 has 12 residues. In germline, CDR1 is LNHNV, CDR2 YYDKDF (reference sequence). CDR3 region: CATSRENSPLHF. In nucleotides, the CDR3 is TGTGCCACCAGCAGAGAAAATTCACCCCTCCACTTT.

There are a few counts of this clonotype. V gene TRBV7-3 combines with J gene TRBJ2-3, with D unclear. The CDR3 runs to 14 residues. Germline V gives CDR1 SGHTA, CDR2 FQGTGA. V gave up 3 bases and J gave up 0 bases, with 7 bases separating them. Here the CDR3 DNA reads TGTGCCAGCAGCTTTGCCGAAAGCACAGATACGCAGTATTTT. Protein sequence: CASSFAESTDTQYF.

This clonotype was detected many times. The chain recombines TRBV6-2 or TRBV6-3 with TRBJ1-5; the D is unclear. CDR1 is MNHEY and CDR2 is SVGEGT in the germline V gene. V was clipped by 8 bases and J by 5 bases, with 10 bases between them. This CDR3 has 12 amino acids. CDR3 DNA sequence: TGTGCCAGCGCTTCCTCCTATCAGCCCCAGCATTTT. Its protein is CASASSYQPQHF.

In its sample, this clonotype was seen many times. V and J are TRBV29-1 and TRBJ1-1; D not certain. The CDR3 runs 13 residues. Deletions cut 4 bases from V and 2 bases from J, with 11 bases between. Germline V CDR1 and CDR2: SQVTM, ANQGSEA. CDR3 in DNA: TGCAGCGTTGCCCTCTTGGGTAACACTGAAGCTTTCTTT. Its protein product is CSVALLGNTEAFF. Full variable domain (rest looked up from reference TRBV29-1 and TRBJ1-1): SAVISQKPSRDICQRGTSLTIQCQVDSQVTMMFWYRQQPGQSLTLIATANQGSEATYESGFVIDKFPISRPNLTFSTLTVSNMSPEDSSIYLCSVALLGNTEAFFGQGTRLTVV.

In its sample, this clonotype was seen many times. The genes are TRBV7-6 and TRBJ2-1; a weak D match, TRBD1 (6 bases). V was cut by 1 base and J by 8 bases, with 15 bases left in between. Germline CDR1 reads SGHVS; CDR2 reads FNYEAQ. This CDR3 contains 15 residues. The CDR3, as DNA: TGTGCCAGCAGCTTAGAGGATGGCAGGGGACATGAGCAGTTCTTC. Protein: CASSLEDGRGHEQFF.